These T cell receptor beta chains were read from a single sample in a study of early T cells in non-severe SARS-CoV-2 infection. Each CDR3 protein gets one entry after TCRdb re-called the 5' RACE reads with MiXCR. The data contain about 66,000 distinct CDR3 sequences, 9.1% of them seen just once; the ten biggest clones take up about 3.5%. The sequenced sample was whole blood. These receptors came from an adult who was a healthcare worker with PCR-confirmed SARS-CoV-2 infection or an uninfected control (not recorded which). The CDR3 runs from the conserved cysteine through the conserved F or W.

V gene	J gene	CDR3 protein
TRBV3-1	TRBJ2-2	CASSQRAELFF
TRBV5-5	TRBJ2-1	CASTIRTGFNNEQFF
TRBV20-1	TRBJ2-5	CSARPLFRETQYF
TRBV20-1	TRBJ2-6	CSAQGYGANVLTF
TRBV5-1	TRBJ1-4	CASSLAEGATNEKLFF
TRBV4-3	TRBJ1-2	CASSQNSNYGYTF
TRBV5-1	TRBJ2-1	CASSPGQETNEQFF
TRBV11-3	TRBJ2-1	CASSLVPTSGSRTYNEQFF
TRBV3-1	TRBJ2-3	CASSPKRRESSTDTQYF
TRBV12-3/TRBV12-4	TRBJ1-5	CASSRDRGRDQPQHF
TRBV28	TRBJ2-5	CASTDWGGLQETQYF
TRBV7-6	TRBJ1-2	CASSRGQGRGYTF
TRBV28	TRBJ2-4	CASSSRGLAGGRLNIQYF
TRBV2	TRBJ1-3	CASSEERKRSIYF
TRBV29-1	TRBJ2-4	CSVEGRLAKNIQYF
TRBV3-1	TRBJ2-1	CASSQDFQSHNEQFF
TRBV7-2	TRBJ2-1	CASSSSGTRLQFF
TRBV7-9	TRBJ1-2	CASSPRSGGAGYGYTF
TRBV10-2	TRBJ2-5	CASSELAQETQYF
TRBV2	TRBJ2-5	CASSDTGGETQYF
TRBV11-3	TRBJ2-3	CASSSGRSTDTQYF
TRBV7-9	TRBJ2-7	CASTQGGARGEQYF
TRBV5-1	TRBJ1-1	CASSFQDTEAFF
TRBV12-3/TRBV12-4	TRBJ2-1	CASSLNRDGEQFF
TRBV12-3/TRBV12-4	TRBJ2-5	CASSPGQGDSETQYF
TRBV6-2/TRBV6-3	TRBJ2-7	CASSYTSAGGREQYF
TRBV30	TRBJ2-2	CAWSVLANTGELFF
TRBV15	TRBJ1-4	CATSREQGVKGSNEKLFF
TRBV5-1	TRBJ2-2	CASSLDTGELFF
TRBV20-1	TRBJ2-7	CSAIDASRTSGATGYYEQYF
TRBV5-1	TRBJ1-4	CASSFGTAEKLFF
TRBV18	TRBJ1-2	CASSPGDLYRYTF
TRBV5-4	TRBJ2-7	CASSLAQQVTYEQYF
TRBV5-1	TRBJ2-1	CASSLGLAGGTYNEQFF
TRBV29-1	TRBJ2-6	CSVGREANVLTF
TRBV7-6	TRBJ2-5	CASSTGTPEETQYF
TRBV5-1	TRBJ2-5	CASSQSGTTQETQYF
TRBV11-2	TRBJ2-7	CASSFGPGRTAYEQYF
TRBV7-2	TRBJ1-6	CASSPGQGASYNSPLHF
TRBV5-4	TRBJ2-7	CASSSDYYSYEQYF
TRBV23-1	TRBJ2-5	CASSQTGGLQETQYF
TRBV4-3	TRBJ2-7	CASSQDRGEQYF
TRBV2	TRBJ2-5	CASKGEETQYF
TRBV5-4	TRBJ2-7	CASSLGTANFYEQYF
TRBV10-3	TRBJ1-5	CASTQEPSNQPQHF
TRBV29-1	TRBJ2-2	CSVPRGTGELFF
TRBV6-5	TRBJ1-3	CASSRDLGGHAGNTIYF
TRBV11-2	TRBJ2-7	CASSLWTGGPSWQYF
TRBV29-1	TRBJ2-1	CSVARSGEQFF
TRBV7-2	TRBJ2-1	CASSSSGVAGSYNEQFF
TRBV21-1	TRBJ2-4	CASGTSVDIQYF
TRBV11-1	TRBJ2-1	CASSLARRGEGNEQFF
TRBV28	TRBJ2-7	CASSSFRTPLEQYF
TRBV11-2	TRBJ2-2	CASSLWDRADTGELFF
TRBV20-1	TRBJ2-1	CSAPSRDWGNEQFF
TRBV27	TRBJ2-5	CASKPTRTGPGTQYF
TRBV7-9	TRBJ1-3	CASSLRDLGQLRNTIYF